The 10 T cell receptor beta chains below all came from one sample that was sequenced in a study of cytomegalovirus exposure and HLA in healthy donors. 60 Vbeta and 13 Jbeta primers were used in PCR. Clones were sequenced by immunoSEQ multiplex PCR, and TCRdb holds only the in-frame ones, with some missing. The sample lists roughly 99,000 clones, over 60% occurring once. Input material: PBMCs. These receptors all come from a male donor in good health and CMV-seronegative.

The J gene is TRBJ2-1, the V gene TRBV6-7, with D unclear. TRBV6-7 is marked as an open reading frame, function uncertain. V lost 0 bases, J lost 8 bases, and 8 bases lay in between. The CDR3 is 13 amino acids. The CDR3 reads CASSYSSGDEQFF. The CDR3 DNA sequence: TGTGCCAGCAGTTACTCTTCTGGAGATGAGCAGTTCTTC.

The rearrangement links TRBV7-9 to TRBJ2-1; a possible D gene is TRBD1 (7 bases). CDR3 size: 16 residues. Trimming took off 2 bases at V and 2 bases at J, with 13 bases between the two ends. Germline assignment: CDR1 SEHNR and CDR2 FQNEAQ (reference sequence). This CDR3 reads CASSLLSGGPYNEQFF. CDR3 in DNA: TGTGCCAGCAGCTTACTGTCAGGGGGGCCCTACAATGAGCAGTTCTTC.

CDR3: CASSFRQGPNYGYTF. The CDR3 DNA is TGTGCCAGCAGTTTCCGACAGGGGCCTAACTATGGCTACACCTTC. J is TRBJ1-2 and V is TRBV27; the match to TRBD1 covers 8 bases. CDR3 length equals 15 residues. Germline V gives CDR1 MNHEY, CDR2 SMNVEV (reference sequence). The junction had 3 bases not matched to a gene; V was cut back by 3 bases and J by 0 bases.

A word on this clone: The sample carries other DNA sequences with the same CDR3. The chain joins TRBV5-1 to TRBJ1-2, with 7 positions matching TRBD1. The CDR3 consists of 13 residues. The germline V gene has CDR1 SGHRS and CDR2 YFSETQ. V trimming: 1 base; J trimming: 3 bases; junction bases outside the gene matches: 0. CDR3 coding DNA: TGCGCCAGCAGCTTGACAGGGGACTATGGCTACACCTTC. Translating it yields CASSLTGDYGYTF.

CDR3 sequence: CASSIASGGEADTQYF. DNA of the CDR3: TGTGCCAGTAGTATAGCTAGCGGAGGCGAGGCAGATACGCAGTATTTT. This chain uses TRBV19 with TRBJ2-3; TRBD2 aligns across 7 bases. Germline V gives CDR1 LNHDA, CDR2 SQIVND (reference sequence). V lost 1 base and J lost 4; bases outside the gene matches: 8. The CDR3 is 16 residues long.

The rearrangement uses TRBV7-9 and TRBJ2-6, with TRBD1 identical over 12 bases. This CDR3 is built from 17 residues. The trim removed 5 bases at V and 1 base at J, leaving 3 bases unmatched. Per germline, CDR1 SEHNR and CDR2 FQNEAQ (reference sequence). In DNA form, the CDR3 reads TGTGCCAGCAGCCAGGGACAGGGGGCGTCTGGGGCCAACGTCCTGACTTTC. It codes for CASSQGQGASGANVLTF.

The chain uses TRBV27 and TRBJ2-7, with D tentatively TRBD1 (7 bases). There are 14 residues in the CDR3. Germline CDR1 reads MNHEY; CDR2 reads SMNVEV (reference sequence). Trimming removed 7 bases at V and 2 bases at J, with 15 bases between. The CDR3 is CASNPGGTPYEQYF. In DNA form, the CDR3 reads TGTGCCAGCAACCCAGGGGGGACACCCTACGAGCAGTACTTC.

The chain carries TRBV27 and TRBJ1-2, with D possibly matching TRBD1 (5 bases). This CDR3 region has 12 residues. Trimming shortened V by 4 bases and J by 8 bases, and 11 bases separated the two germline ends. CDR1 is MNHEY, CDR2 SMNVEV, per germline (reference sequence). CDR3 loop: CASSSPGFGYTF. The CDR3 DNA sequence: TGTGCCAGCAGTTCCCCAGGGTTCGGCTACACCTTC.

This clone has more than one count but fewer than ten. The chain combines TRBV7-3 with TRBJ2-5; D is perhaps TRBD1 (5 bases). Germline V lookup: CDR1 SGHTA, CDR2 FQGTGA. The V and J ends lost 2 bases and 2 bases respectively, with 9 bases between them. The CDR3 has 14 residues. The CDR3 here is CASSLSAGQETQYF. DNA of the CDR3: TGTGCCAGCAGCTTATCCGCAGGGCAAGAGACCCAGTACTTC.

The chain carries TRBV10-2 and TRBJ2-7, with 9 bases fitting TRBD1. J lost 4 bases, V lost 8 bases, and 12 bases had no gene match. Germline loops: CDR1 WSHSY, CDR2 SAAADI. The CDR3 contains 15 residues. The CDR3 region is CASLGWRQGEYEQYF. The CDR3 DNA is TGCGCCAGCTTAGGGTGGCGACAGGGGGAATACGAGCAGTACTTC.